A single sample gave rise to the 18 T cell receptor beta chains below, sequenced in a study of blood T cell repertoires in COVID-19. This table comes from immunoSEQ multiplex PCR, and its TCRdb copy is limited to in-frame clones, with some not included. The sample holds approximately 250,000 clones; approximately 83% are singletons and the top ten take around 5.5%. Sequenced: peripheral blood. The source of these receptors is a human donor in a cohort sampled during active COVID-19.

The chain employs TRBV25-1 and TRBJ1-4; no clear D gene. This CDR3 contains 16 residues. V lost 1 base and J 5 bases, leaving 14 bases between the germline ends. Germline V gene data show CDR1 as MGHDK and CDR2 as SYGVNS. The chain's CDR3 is CASSESEGYRNEKLFF. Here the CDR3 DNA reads TGTGCCAGCAGTGAATCTGAGGGCTATCGGAATGAAAAACTGTTTTTT.

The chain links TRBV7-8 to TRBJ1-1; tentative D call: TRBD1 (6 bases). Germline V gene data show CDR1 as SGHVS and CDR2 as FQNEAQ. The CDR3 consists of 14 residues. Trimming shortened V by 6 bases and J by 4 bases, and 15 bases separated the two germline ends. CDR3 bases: TGTGCCAGCAGGCAAAGTACAGGGTTCACTGAAGCTTTCTTT. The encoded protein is CASRQSTGFTEAFF.

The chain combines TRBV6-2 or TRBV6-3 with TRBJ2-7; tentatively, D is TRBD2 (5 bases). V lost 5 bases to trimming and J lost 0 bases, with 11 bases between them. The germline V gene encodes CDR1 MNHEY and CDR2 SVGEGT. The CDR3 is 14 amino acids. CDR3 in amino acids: CASSNGVNSYEQYF. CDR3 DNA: TGTGCCAGCAGTAACGGGGTGAACTCCTACGAGCAGTACTTC.

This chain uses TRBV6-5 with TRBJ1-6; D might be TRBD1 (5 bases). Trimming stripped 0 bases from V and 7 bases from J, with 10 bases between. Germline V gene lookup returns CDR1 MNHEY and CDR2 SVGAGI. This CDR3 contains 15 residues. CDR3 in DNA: TGTGCCAGCAGTTACTCGGAGGGGATAAATTCACCCCTCCACTTT. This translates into CASSYSEGINSPLHF.

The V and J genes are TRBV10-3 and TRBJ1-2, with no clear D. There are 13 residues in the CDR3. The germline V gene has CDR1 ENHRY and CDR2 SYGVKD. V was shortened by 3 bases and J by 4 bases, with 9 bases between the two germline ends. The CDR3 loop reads CAISDPGSYGYTF. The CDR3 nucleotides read TGTGCCATCAGTGACCCCGGGAGCTATGGCTACACCTTC.

CDR3 residues: CASSVRGPGLAGNLRATGELFF. The CDR3 DNA is TGTGCCAGTAGTGTCCGAGGACCGGGACTAGCGGGAAACCTCCGTGCCACCGGGGAGCTGTTTTTT. V gene TRBV19 combines with J gene TRBJ2-2, with TRBD2 matching 13 bases. Germline V gene lookup returns CDR1 LNHDA and CDR2 SQIVND (reference sequence). The CDR3 length is 22 residues. The J segment lost 4 bases and the V segment lost 5 bases, leaving 22 bases of the junction unmatched.

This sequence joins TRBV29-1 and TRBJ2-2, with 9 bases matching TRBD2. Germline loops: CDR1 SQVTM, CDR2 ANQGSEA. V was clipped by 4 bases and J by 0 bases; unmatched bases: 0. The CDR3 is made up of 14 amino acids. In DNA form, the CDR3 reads TGCAGCGTTGTAGCGGGAGCGAACACCGGGGAGCTGTTTTTT. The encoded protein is CSVVAGANTGELFF.

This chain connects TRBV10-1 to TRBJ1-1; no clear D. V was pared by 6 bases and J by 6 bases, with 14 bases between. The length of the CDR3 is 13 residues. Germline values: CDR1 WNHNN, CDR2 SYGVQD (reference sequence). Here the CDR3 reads CASRSEGRAEAFF. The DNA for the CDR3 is TGCGCCAGCAGATCCGAAGGTCGGGCTGAAGCTTTCTTT.

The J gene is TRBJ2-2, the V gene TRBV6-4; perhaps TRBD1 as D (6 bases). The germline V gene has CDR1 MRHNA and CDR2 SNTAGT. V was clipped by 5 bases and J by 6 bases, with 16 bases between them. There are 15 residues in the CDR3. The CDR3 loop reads CASSPDRIMSGELFF. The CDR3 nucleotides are TGTGCCAGCAGTCCCGACAGGATTATGTCCGGGGAGCTGTTTTTT.

In DNA form, the CDR3 reads TGCGCCAGCACCGGACAGGGGATTATGGCGACTGGGGCCAACGTCCTGACTTTC. Translated: CASTGQGIMATGANVLTF. This rearrangement joins TRBV4-1 to TRBJ2-6, with 9 bases lining up with TRBD1. The trim removed 7 bases at V and 2 bases at J, leaving 12 bases unmatched. The germline V gene has CDR1 MGHRA and CDR2 YSYEKL. This CDR3 spans 18 amino acids.

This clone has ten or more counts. DNA for the CDR3: TGTGCCAGCTCACCCGGCGTCTCCCCGGGTGGCTACACCTTC. This sequence encodes CASSPGVSPGGYTF. The chain uses TRBV27 and TRBJ1-2; no definite D call. This CDR3 spans 14 amino acids. Germline assignment: CDR1 MNHEY and CDR2 SMNVEV (reference sequence). Trimming pared 8 bases from V and 7 bases from J, leaving 20 bases between.

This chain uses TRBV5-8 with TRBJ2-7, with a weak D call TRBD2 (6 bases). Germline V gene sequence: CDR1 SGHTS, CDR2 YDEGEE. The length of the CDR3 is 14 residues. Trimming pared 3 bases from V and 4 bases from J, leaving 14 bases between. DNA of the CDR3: TGTGCCAGCAGCTCGGCCCGGGACTCATACGAGCAGTACTTC. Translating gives CASSSARDSYEQYF. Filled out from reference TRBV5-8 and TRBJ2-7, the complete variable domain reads EAGVTQSPTHLIKTRGQQATLRCSPISGHTSVYWYQQALGLGLQFLLWYDEGEERNRGNFPPRFSGRQFPNYSSELNVNALELEDSALYLCASSSARDSYEQYFGPGTRLTVT.

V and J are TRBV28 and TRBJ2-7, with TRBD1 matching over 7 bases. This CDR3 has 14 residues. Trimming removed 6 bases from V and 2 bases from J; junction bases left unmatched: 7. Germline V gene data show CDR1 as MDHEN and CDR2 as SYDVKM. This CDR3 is CASRGTVLTYEQYF. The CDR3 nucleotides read TGTGCCAGCAGGGGGACAGTCCTAACCTACGAGCAGTACTTC.

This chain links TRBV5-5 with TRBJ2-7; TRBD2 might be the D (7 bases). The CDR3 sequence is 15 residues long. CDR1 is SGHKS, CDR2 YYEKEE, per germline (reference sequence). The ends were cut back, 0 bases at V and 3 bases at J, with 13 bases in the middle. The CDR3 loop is CASSLVTGGLYEQYF. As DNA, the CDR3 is TGTGCCAGCAGCTTGGTAACGGGGGGCCTCTACGAGCAGTACTTC.

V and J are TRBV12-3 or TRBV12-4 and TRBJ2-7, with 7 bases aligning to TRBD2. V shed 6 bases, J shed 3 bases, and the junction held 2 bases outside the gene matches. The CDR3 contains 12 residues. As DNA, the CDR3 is TGTGCCAGCAGCCCGGGAGGCTACGAGCAGTACTTC. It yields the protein CASSPGGYEQYF.

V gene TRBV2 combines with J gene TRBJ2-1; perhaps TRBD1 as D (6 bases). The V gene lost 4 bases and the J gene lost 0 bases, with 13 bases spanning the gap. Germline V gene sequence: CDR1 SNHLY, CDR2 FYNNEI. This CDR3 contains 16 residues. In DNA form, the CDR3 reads TGTGCCAGCAGTGGGGGGCCCAGACGCTCCTACAATGAGCAGTTCTTC. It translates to CASSGGPRRSYNEQFF.

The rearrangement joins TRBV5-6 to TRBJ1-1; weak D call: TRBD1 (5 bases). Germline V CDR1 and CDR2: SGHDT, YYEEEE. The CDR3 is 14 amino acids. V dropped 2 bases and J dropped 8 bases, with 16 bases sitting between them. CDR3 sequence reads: CASSFTGVHVEAFF. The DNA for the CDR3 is TGTGCCAGCAGCTTTACGGGGGTTCATGTGGAAGCTTTCTTT.

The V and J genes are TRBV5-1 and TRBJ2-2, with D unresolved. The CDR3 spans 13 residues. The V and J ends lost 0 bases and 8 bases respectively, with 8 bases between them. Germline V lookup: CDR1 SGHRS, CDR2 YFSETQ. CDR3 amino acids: CASSLAISGELFF. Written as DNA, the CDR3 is TGCGCCAGCAGCTTGGCTATTTCAGGGGAGCTGTTTTTT.